This is a list of T cell receptor beta chains from one sample in a study of T-cell memory formation after mild COVID-19. TCRdb reprocessed the 5' RACE reads via MiXCR and lists one record per CDR3 protein. This table has roughly 150,000 distinct CDR3 sequences, 10% to 15% appearing once. Sequenced material: PBMCs or a T cell subset sorted from them (not recorded which). These receptor sequences come from a man between 18 and 35 years old who had mild COVID-19 (a few samples of this study predate the infection). Cell type and time point are not known. CDR3s include the opening cysteine and the closing phenylalanine or tryptophan. D genes are given only for firm matches. The size of a clone is reported for some rows only, either as once, few or many, or as a class for expanded clones.

>many|-|TRBV18|TRBJ1-1
TGTGCCAGCTCAAAAAGCAGGGCCACGAACACTGAAGCTTTCTTT
CASSKSRATNTEAFF
>many|-|TRBV7-2|TRBJ2-2
TGTGCCAGCACCCCTGTTTTCGCCAACACCGGGGAGCTGTTTTTT
CASTPVFANTGELFF
>few|TRBD2|TRBV28|TRBJ2-1
TGTGCCAGCAGTTTCCAAGGACTAGCCGTGTACAATGAGCAGTTCTTC
CASSFQGLAVYNEQFF
>-|-|TRBV7-3|TRBJ2-1
TGTGCCAGCTGCTTAGTTGGGGGTGAGCAGTTCTTC
CASCLVGGEQFF
>-|TRBD1|TRBV5-1|TRBJ1-2
TGCGCCAGCAGCTTGGGCGCAGGGGGCAACTATGGCTACACCTTC
CASSLGAGGNYGYTF
>few|-|TRBV6-1|TRBJ2-3
TGTGCCAGCAGTGAAATGACGGGGGCCAGCACAGATACGCAGTATTTT
CASSEMTGASTDTQYF
>few|-|TRBV19|TRBJ1-5
TGTGCCAGTAGTATGGGACCGTATCAGCCCCAGCATTTT
CASSMGPYQPQHF
>-|TRBD1|TRBV28|TRBJ2-2
TGTGCCACATGCGACAGGGGACACACCGGGGAGCTGTTTTTT
CATCDRGHTGELFF
>few|-|TRBV29-1|TRBJ1-5
TGCAGCGTAGGGGACGTCAATCAGCCCCAGCATTTT
CSVGDVNQPQHF
>few|TRBD2|TRBV20-1|TRBJ2-5
TGCAGTGCTCTGTCGGGACTACACCAAGAGACCCAGTACTTC
CSALSGLHQETQYF